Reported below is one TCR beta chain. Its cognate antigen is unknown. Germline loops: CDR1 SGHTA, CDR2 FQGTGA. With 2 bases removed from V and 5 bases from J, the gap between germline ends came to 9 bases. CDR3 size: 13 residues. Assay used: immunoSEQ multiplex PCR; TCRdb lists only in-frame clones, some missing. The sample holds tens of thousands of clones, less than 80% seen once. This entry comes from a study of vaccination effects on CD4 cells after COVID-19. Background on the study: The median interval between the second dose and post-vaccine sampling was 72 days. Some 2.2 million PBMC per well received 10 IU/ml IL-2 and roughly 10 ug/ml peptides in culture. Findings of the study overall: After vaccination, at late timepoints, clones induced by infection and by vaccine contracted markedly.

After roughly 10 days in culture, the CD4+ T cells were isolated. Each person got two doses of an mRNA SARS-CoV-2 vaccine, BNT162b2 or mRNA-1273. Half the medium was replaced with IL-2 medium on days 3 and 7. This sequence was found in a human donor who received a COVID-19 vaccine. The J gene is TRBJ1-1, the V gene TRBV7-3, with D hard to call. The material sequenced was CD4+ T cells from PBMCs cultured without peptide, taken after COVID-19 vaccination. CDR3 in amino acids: CASSLVSGTEAFF. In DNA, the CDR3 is TGTGCCAGCAGCTTAGTTTCGGGAACTGAAGCTTTCTTT.